These 19 T cell receptor beta chains originate from one sample sequenced in a study of cytomegalovirus exposure and HLA in healthy donors. Vbeta (60) and Jbeta (13) primers were used in the PCR. Produced via immunoSEQ multiplex PCR; TCRdb's table is partial and in-frame only. The record lists 34,000 or so clones, of which the ten most abundant hold approximately 2.1%. Source material: PBMCs. These receptors all come from a woman in her thirties or forties in good health and CMV-seropositive.

The rearrangement joins TRBV30 to TRBJ1-1; weak D call: TRBD1 (6 bases). The CDR3 has 13 amino acids. Trimming cost V 0 bases and J 6 bases, with 11 bases left between them. Germline CDR1 and CDR2: GTSNPN and SVGIG (reference sequence). CDR3 in amino acids: CAWSVGGLAEAFF. DNA for the CDR3: TGTGCCTGGAGTGTAGGGGGTTTAGCTGAAGCTTTCTTT.

The chain employs TRBV4-3 and TRBJ2-6; D gene uncertain. The CDR3 has 18 amino acids. Germline lookup yields CDR1 LGHNA and CDR2 YSLEER. The ends were cut back, 1 base at V and 4 bases at J, with 17 bases in the middle. CDR3: CASSQVLGPPEGANVLTF. CDR3 nucleotides: TGCGCCAGCAGCCAAGTCCTGGGCCCCCCCGAGGGGGCCAACGTCCTGACTTTC.

This chain connects TRBV5-5 to TRBJ2-7; 9 bases are a match to TRBD2. The CDR3 has 15 amino acids. Germline-derived CDR1 and CDR2 are SGHKS and YYEKEE (reference sequence). Losses at the gene ends were 0 bases for V and 3 bases for J; bases not matched to a gene: 4. The CDR3 coding sequence is TGTGCCAGCAGCTTGGTTCTAGCGGGGCTCTACGAGCAGTACTTC. It specifies CASSLVLAGLYEQYF.

The chain joins TRBV2 to TRBJ1-4, with 7 positions matching TRBD1. This CDR3 has 15 residues. Trimming cost V 10 bases and J 5 bases; bases outside gene matches: 13. Germline-derived CDR1 and CDR2 are SNHLY and FYNNEI. The CDR3 region has the DNA TGTGCCACCAACAGGGGATCCCTCCAAAATGAAAAACTGTTTTTT. This gives the protein CATNRGSLQNEKLFF.

The rearrangement links TRBV9 to TRBJ1-1, with TRBD1 matching over 9 bases. The CDR3 length is 14 residues. CDR1 and CDR2 from the germline V gene are SGDLS and YYNGEE. V shed 1 base and J 4 bases; nucleotides not matched to a gene: 2. CDR3 DNA: TGTGCCAGCAGCGTAAGACAGGGGGGCACTGAAGCTTTCTTT. This translates into CASSVRQGGTEAFF.

The chain employs TRBV29-1 and TRBJ2-1, with 9 bases matching TRBD1. J lost 5 bases, V lost 3 bases, and 5 bases had no gene match. This CDR3 has 14 amino acids. Germline CDR1 reads SQVTM; CDR2 reads ANQGSEA. CDR3: CSVDGQGIDNEQFF. DNA of the CDR3: TGCAGCGTTGACGGACAGGGGATCGACAATGAGCAGTTCTTC.

The chain is built from TRBV7-3 and TRBJ2-1; D uncertain. The V gene's germline CDR1 is SGHTA and CDR2 FQGTGA. Trimming pared 2 bases from V and 5 bases from J, leaving 7 bases between. The CDR3 contains 13 residues. The CDR3 loop reads CASSLRLHNEQFF. CDR3 nucleotides: TGTGCCAGCAGCTTACGACTCCACAATGAGCAGTTCTTC.

The chain couples TRBV14 to TRBJ2-1, with 12 bases matching TRBD2. This CDR3 has 15 residues. V was clipped by 4 bases and J by 12 bases; unmatched bases: 10. Looked up from germline, CDR1 is SGHDN and CDR2 is FVKESK. Written as DNA, the CDR3 is TGTGCCAGCAGCCCCGGGCTAGCGGGGGGGCACTGGCAGTTCTTC. This gives the protein CASSPGLAGGHWQFF. Based on the CDR3 plus reference TRBV14 and TRBJ2-1, the full variable domain is EAGVTQFPSHSVIEKGQTVTLRCDPISGHDNLYWYRRVMGKEIKFLLHFVKESKQDESGMPNNRFLAERTGGTYSTLKVQPAELEDSGVYFCASSPGLAGGHWQFFGPGTRLTVL.

V usage is TRBV5-1 and J usage is TRBJ2-4; the match to TRBD1 covers 10 bases. From germline, CDR1 is SGHRS and CDR2 YFSETQ. The CDR3 runs 16 residues. Germline trimming cut 0 bases from V and 4 bases from J; bases unmatched to any gene: 4. The CDR3 loop is CASSLGPGQGKNIQYF. CDR3 bases: TGCGCCAGCAGCTTGGGACCGGGACAGGGGAAAAACATTCAGTACTTC. Variable domain in full (rest from reference TRBV5-1 and TRBJ2-4): KAGVTQTPRYLIKTRGQQVTLSCSPISGHRSVSWYQQTPGQGLQFLFEYFSETQRNKGNFPGRFSGRQFSNSRSEMNVSTLELGDSALYLCASSLGPGQGKNIQYFGAGTRLSVL.

This sequence joins TRBV5-4 and TRBJ2-5, with 7 bases aligning to TRBD2. Losses at the gene ends were 3 bases for V and 1 base for J; bases not matched to a gene: 12. The CDR3 runs to 17 residues. The germline gives CDR1 SGHNT, CDR2 YYREEE (reference sequence). The DNA of the CDR3 is TGTGCCAGCAGCTGGGGTCTTGGCGGGAGTGGCCAAGAGACCCAGTACTTC. This sequence encodes CASSWGLGGSGQETQYF.

As concerns this clone: This sample also contains other DNA sequences that code for the same CDR3. The CDR3 spells CSASVGGEQYF. The DNA for the CDR3 is TGCAGTGCTTCTGTAGGGGGTGAGCAGTACTTC. This chain links TRBV20-1 with TRBJ2-7, with D tentatively TRBD1 (6 bases). The germline V gene encodes CDR1 DFQATT and CDR2 SNEGSKA (reference sequence). The CDR3 length is 11 residues. Trimming took 5 bases from V and 7 from J, leaving 12 bases between them.

The rearrangement links TRBV6-1 to TRBJ1-3; no firm D call. The CDR3 extends over 13 amino acids. V lost 6 bases and J 4 bases, leaving 10 bases between the germline ends. Germline V gene sequence: CDR1 MNHNS, CDR2 SASEGT. CDR3 protein: CASRKSAGNTIYF. Here the CDR3 DNA reads TGTGCCAGCAGGAAGAGTGCAGGAAACACCATATATTTT.

This sequence joins TRBV9 and TRBJ2-7; no reliable D call. In germline, CDR1 is SGDLS, CDR2 YYNGEE. This CDR3 contains 14 residues. Between the trimmed V and J ends, which lost 0 bases and 0 bases, there was a span of 7 bases. The CDR3 sequence: CASSVAWSSYEQYF. The CDR3 nucleotides read TGTGCCAGCAGCGTAGCCTGGAGCTCCTACGAGCAGTACTTC.

V usage is TRBV7-9 and J usage is TRBJ2-5; 12 positions match TRBD1. This CDR3 region has 17 residues. V was pared by 6 bases and J by 5 bases, with 13 bases of the junction left unmatched. Per the germline V gene, CDR1 is SEHNR and CDR2 is FQNEAQ (reference sequence). The CDR3 DNA sequence: TGTGCCAGCAGTCATCTTCCGGGACAGGGGGCGAAGGAGACCCAGTACTTC. Translating it yields CASSHLPGQGAKETQYF. Looking up the rest from reference TRBV7-9 and TRBJ2-5 gives the full variable domain: DTGVSQNPRHKITKRGQNVTFRCDPISEHNRLYWYRQTLGQGPEFLTYFQNEAQLEKSRLLSDRFSAERPKGSFSTLEIQRTEQGDSAMYLCASSHLPGQGAKETQYFGPGTRLLVL.

The chain recombines TRBV5-1 with TRBJ2-6; no firm D call. This CDR3 has 18 residues. V lost 0 bases, J lost 0 bases, and 13 bases lay in between. Germline values: CDR1 SGHRS, CDR2 YFSETQ. The CDR3 DNA reads as TGCGCCAGCAGCTTGGACGGGTTCCTCAGCTCTGGGGCCAACGTCCTGACTTTC. Protein: CASSLDGFLSSGANVLTF.

The chain uses TRBV5-4 and TRBJ2-7; TRBD1 agrees at 7 bases. The CDR3 loop spans 14 amino acids. The germline V gene encodes CDR1 SGHNT and CDR2 YYREEE (reference sequence). With 0 bases clipped from V and 2 bases from J, the junction kept 2 bases outside the gene matches. The CDR3 spells CASSLGGQTYEQYF. The CDR3 DNA sequence: TGTGCCAGCAGCTTGGGGGGACAGACCTACGAGCAGTACTTC.

This chain uses TRBV9 with TRBJ2-1, with 10 positions matching TRBD1. V lost 5 bases, J lost 8 bases, and 7 bases stayed unmatched. The CDR3 length is 14 residues. CDR1 and CDR2 (germline): SGDLS, YYNGEE. The CDR3 loop is CASSGTGDIYEQFF. The CDR3 DNA reads as TGTGCCAGCAGTGGGACAGGGGATATTTATGAGCAGTTCTTC.

The chain joins TRBV7-9 to TRBJ2-1, with D possibly matching TRBD2 (5 bases). The CDR3 runs to 13 residues. CDR1 SEHNR and CDR2 FQNEAQ come from the germline V gene (reference sequence). V was shortened by 9 bases and J by 9 bases, with 18 bases between the two germline ends. CDR3: CASSHRGYAEQFF. CDR3 nucleotide sequence: TGTGCCAGTTCTCACCGAGGGTACGCTGAGCAGTTCTTC.

The chain joins TRBV4-1 to TRBJ1-1, with 7 bases aligning to TRBD1. The junction had 11 bases not matched to a gene; V was cut back by 3 bases and J by 7 bases. The CDR3 is made up of 15 amino acids. Germline V CDR1 and CDR2: MGHRA, YSYEKL. Here the CDR3 reads CASSQLRGTAIEAFF. The CDR3, as DNA: TGCGCCAGCAGCCAGTTAAGAGGGACAGCCATTGAAGCTTTCTTT.